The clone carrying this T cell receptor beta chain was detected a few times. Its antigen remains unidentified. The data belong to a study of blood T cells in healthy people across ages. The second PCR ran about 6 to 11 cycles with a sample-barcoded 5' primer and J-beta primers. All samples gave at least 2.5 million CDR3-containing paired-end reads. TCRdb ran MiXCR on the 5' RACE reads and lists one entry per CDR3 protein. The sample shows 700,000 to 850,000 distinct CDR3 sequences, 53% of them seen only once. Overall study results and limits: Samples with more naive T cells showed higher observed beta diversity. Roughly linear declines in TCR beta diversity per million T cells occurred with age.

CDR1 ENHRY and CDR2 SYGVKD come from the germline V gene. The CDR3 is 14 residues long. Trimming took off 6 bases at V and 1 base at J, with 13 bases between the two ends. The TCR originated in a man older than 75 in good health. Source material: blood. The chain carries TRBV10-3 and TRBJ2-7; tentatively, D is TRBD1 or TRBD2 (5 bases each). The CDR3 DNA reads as TGTGCCATCAGCCCCGGGACGGAGTCCTACGAGCAGTACTTC. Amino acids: CAISPGTESYEQYF.